This section outlines one T cell receptor (beta chain) sequence together with its context. The antigen it recognizes is unknown. One base away there is no much larger clone; base qualities are not given. The source of the sample is a study of Ad26.COV2.S vaccination and SARS-CoV-2 variants (dated by TCRdb to the early 2020s). About the investigation overall: Donors in the vaccine arm were drawn from COV1001, a multicentre, randomized, double-blind, placebo-controlled phase I-IIa trial testing Ad26.COV2.S in healthy adults. Blinding of investigators to trial group allocation was maintained during experiments and outcome assessment. Trial participants were randomized into five groups of five: low-dose or high-dose Ad26.COV2.S given once or twice, or placebo on both occasions. A total of 32 samples were included in the TCR-sequenced set, comprising roughly 19 Ad26.COV2.S vaccine recipients, 5 placebo recipients and 8 SARS-CoV-2 convalescent individuals. TCRbeta repertoire sequencing served as the tool for gauging how specific and how broad the SARS-CoV-2-reactive T cell receptors were following Ad26.COV2.S vaccination. Ad26.COV2.S was given intramuscularly at 5x10^10 or 1x10^11 viral particles, as a single shot or as two shots 56 days apart.

TCRbeta CDR3 regions were sequenced with the immunoSEQ Assay. After extraction, genomic DNA underwent amplification by bias-controlled multiplex PCR, followed by high-throughput sequencing. The original pipeline was this. Collapsing and filtering of sequences were performed to quantify the absolute abundance of each unique TCRbeta CDR3 region. T cell fraction was estimated by normalizing TCRbeta template counts to usable DNA, which was measured by amplifying reference genes present in all nucleated cells. Repertoire TCRs were annotated as SARS-CoV-2-specific when V gene, CDR3 amino acid sequence and J gene were exactly matched to a known reactive TCR set. The reference SARS-CoV-2 TCR set was derived from MIRA and filtered for enrichment in COVID-19-positive ImmuneCODE repertoires, a step that removed public or cross-reactive TCRs. Using the MIRA antigens, annotated TCRs were further analysed by specific ORF or by position within an ORF. Breadth was defined as annotated unique rearrangements over total unique productive rearrangements; depth was the summed frequency of those rearrangements. Group comparisons of TCR breadth used two-sided Wilcoxon rank-sum tests. Here the immuneACCESS table is served through TCRdb, limited to in-frame sequences with V and J called. Missing clones are a known gap in these copies; in checked studies unresolved V genes cover under half, and the rest lacks a known reason. Clonal size and the V and J genes are those of that table, whereas D and trimming came from the DNA. This sample has about 410,000 clones in its table, and about 90% of those were observed once. The leading ten clones occupy more than 1.5% of the sample.

What the research found in general, with its limitations: After vaccination, spike-specific CD8+ and CD4+ T cell responses were reported to show substantial breadth. It was noted by the authors that total T cell responses may have been underestimated by the TCR breadth and depth analyses. Comparable non-spike TCR breadth was observed between vaccine and placebo recipients, consistent with only spike being contained in the vaccine. The study was not powered to compare responses between vaccine doses or regimens. Compared with placebo recipients, Ad26.COV2.S recipients showed higher spike-specific TCR breadth (P = 0.0014).

Including cysteine and phenylalanine, the CDR3 has 15 amino acids. Solely the CDR3 DNA is kept, with 45 bases framed from the first base. Deletion took 4 bases off V and 1 base off J, with a span of 17 bases between the germline ends. CDR1 and CDR2 (GTSNPN, SVGIG) derive from the germline V gene (reference sequence). The treatment or condition label, as the study defines it: some 19 received Ad26.COV2.S at low or high dose, single or two shots; 5 received placebo; per-sample allocation not given. For vaccine and placebo recipients, the sequenced repertoires came from samples collected on day 63 after the first injection. Between 29 July and 7 August 2020, Cohort 1b enrolled 20 to 30 adults aged 18-55 years at one site in Boston, USA. Ad26.COV2.S consisted of a replication-incompetent adenovirus type 26 vector by which a prefusion-stabilized SARS-CoV-2 spike protein from the original Wuhan strain was expressed.

The rearrangement joined TRBV30 to TRBJ2-7; the D gene is possibly TRBD2, with 6 bases matching. This sequence was found in a person between 18 and 59 years old who received the Ad26.COV2.S COVID-19 vaccine or a placebo. The sequencing used peripheral blood, collected in a trial of Ad26.COV2.S vaccine versus placebo. CDR3 region: CAWNSLGTGSYEQYF. In nucleotides, the sequence is TGTGCCTGGAACAGTCTAGGGACTGGATCCTACGAGCAGTACTTC.